Shown below are 13 T cell receptor beta chains from a single sample sequenced in a study of beta chain features in type 1 diabetes. These receptors lack a known antigen. Reverse transcribing all isolated RNA meant expressed TCRB transcripts were sequenced. The repertoire was sequenced with immunoSEQ multiplex PCR; TCRdb's copy has only in-frame clones and lacks some. The sample holds 250,000 to 350,000 clones, 14% seen once. Study conclusions and caveats: People with Type 1 diabetes carried modestly yet significantly shorter TCRB CDR3s in all four CD4+ subsets.

The sample was naive CD4+ T cells from blood. These receptors were obtained from a man between 25 and 39 years old with type 1 diabetes.

The chain employs TRBV4-2 and TRBJ1-2; D uncertain. V was clipped by 4 bases and J by 6 bases, with 18 bases between them. This CDR3 region has 15 residues. CDR1 is LGHNA and CDR2 is YNFKEQ in the germline V gene. CDR3 sequence: CASSRSGGVSDGYTF. In DNA, the CDR3 is TGTGCCAGCAGCCGCTCTGGCGGAGTTAGCGATGGCTACACCTTC.

The chain combines TRBV7-2 with TRBJ2-7, with D tentatively TRBD1 (5 bases). This CDR3 has 14 residues. Trimming took off 1 base at V and 4 bases at J, with 11 bases between the two ends. Germline V gene sequence: CDR1 SGHTA, CDR2 FQGNSA. The CDR3 DNA sequence: TGTGCCAGCAGCTTAGTCCGGACAACATACGAGCAGTACTTC. Amino acids: CASSLVRTTYEQYF.

The V gene is TRBV28, the J gene TRBJ1-5; D gene ambiguous. The CDR3 contains 12 residues. V dropped 5 bases and J dropped 3 bases, with 5 bases sitting between them. Germline CDR1 is MDHEN and CDR2 is SYDVKM. CDR3 DNA sequence: TGTGCCAGCAGTCTCGTCAATCAGCCCCAGCATTTT. Its protein product is CASSLVNQPQHF.

This clone has a handful of counts. At one boundary the junction diverges from the germline segment, which might be a read error. This chain joins TRBV5-1 and TRBJ2-7, with D perhaps matching TRBD1 (5 bases). The CDR3 runs 12 residues. CDR1 and CDR2 (germline): SGHRS, YFSETQ. DNA of the CDR3: TGCGCCAGCAGCTTGGATGGTTGGGGCCCATCCTTC. This sequence encodes CASSLDGWGPSF.

The chain couples TRBV5-1 to TRBJ2-1; 10 nucleotides line up with TRBD2. The junction had 10 bases not matched to a gene; V was cut back by 4 bases and J by 9 bases. This CDR3 has 15 residues. CDR1 is SGHRS, CDR2 YFSETQ, per germline. For the CDR3, the DNA is TGCGCCAGCAGCCTTCTAGCGGGAGTTGTAGGTGAGCAGTTCTTC. It translates to CASSLLAGVVGEQFF.

The chain uses TRBV5-6 and TRBJ1-2; 11 nucleotides align to TRBD1. Germline values: CDR1 SGHDT, CDR2 YYEEEE. The length of the CDR3 is 17 residues. V lost 0 bases and J lost 3; bases outside the gene matches: 7. CDR3 DNA: TGTGCCAGCAGCTTGGCATCGCGGACAGGGGGCGACTATGGCTACACCTTC. This sequence encodes CASSLASRTGGDYGYTF.

Only a few counts were recorded for this clone. The V call is TRBV9, the J call TRBJ2-2; D is unresolved. The CDR3 extends over 14 amino acids. Germline V CDR1 and CDR2: SGDLS, YYNGEE. V was clipped by 3 bases and J by 2 bases, with 8 bases between them. The chain's CDR3 is CASSGITNTGELFF. The DNA of the CDR3 is TGTGCCAGCAGCGGTATCACAAACACCGGGGAGCTGTTTTTT.

This clone was counted a few times. The chain couples TRBV7-9 to TRBJ2-1; 9 bases are shared with TRBD2. CDR1 is SEHNR and CDR2 is FQNEAQ in the germline V gene (reference sequence). The CDR3 is made up of 15 amino acids. With 5 bases clipped from V and 8 bases from J, the junction kept 10 bases outside the gene matches. The CDR3 region is CASSLNSGSGHEQFF. The CDR3 coding sequence is TGTGCCAGCAGCCTGAATAGCGGGAGCGGCCATGAGCAGTTCTTC.

V and J are TRBV19 and TRBJ1-5; D ambiguous. Per the germline V gene, CDR1 is LNHDA and CDR2 is SQIVND (reference sequence). Trimming left V 3 bases short and J 4 bases short, with 7 bases between. There are 13 residues in the CDR3. CDR3 residues: CASSITGNQPQHF. CDR3 nucleotide sequence: TGTGCCAGTAGTATTACGGGTAATCAGCCCCAGCATTTT.

This chain connects TRBV18 to TRBJ2-2; 8 nucleotides match TRBD1. Trimming took 5 bases from V and 0 from J; bases not matched to a gene: 8. Per germline, CDR1 KGHSH and CDR2 LQKENI. The CDR3 runs 17 residues. Here the CDR3 DNA reads TGTGCCAGCTCAACACGGACAGGGAAGTCGAACACCGGGGAGCTGTTTTTT. Protein product: CASSTRTGKSNTGELFF. Using reference TRBV18 and TRBJ2-2 for the parts outside the CDR3, the full variable domain is NAGVMQNPRHLVRRRGQEARLRCSPMKGHSHVYWYRQLPEEGLKFMVYLQKENIIDESGMPKERFSAEFPKEGPSILRIQQVVRGDSAAYFCASSTRTGKSNTGELFFGEGSRLTVL.

This clone has more than one count but fewer than ten. The chain employs TRBV27 and TRBJ2-1; TRBD1 agrees at 7 bases. The CDR3 spans 15 residues. Germline values: CDR1 MNHEY, CDR2 SMNVEV (reference sequence). V shed 4 bases and J 4 bases; nucleotides not matched to a gene: 7. The CDR3 nucleotides are TGTGCCAGCAGTTCTAGGGGGCTGGAATACAATGAGCAGTTCTTC. Translation: CASSSRGLEYNEQFF.

This clone occurred a few times. The gene calls are TRBV6-6 and TRBJ1-2; 8 nucleotides line up with TRBD1. With V trimmed by 6 bases and J by 8 bases, 11 bases remained unmatched. CDR3 length: 14 amino acids. Germline CDR1 MNHNY, CDR2 SVGAGI (reference sequence). CDR3 residues: CASRRGQEVGGYTF. The DNA of the CDR3 is TGTGCCAGCAGACGGGGACAGGAGGTGGGGGGCTACACCTTC.

This clone was seen a handful of times. V gene TRBV27 combines with J gene TRBJ1-4; D is unresolved. Trimming cost V 5 bases and J 3 bases, with 4 bases left between them. Germline assignment: CDR1 MNHEY and CDR2 SMNVEV (reference sequence). The CDR3 length is 12 residues. This CDR3 is CASSPPNEKLFF. The CDR3 DNA follows: TGTGCCAGCAGTCCTCCTAATGAAAAACTGTTTTTT.